The text below deals with one T cell receptor (beta chain). Antigen: not known. All donors came from Russia, were Caucasian and healthy, and spanned ages about 6 to 100. This entry comes from a study of blood T cells in healthy people across ages. Study-level findings and limits: Unsorted PBMCs blocked a conclusive comparison of naive and antigen-experienced cells. The study lacked donor CMV status, which possibly confounded expanded clonotype changes.

A sample-barcoded 5' primer and a J-beta primer mix were used in a second PCR of roughly 6 to 11 cycles. Every cDNA molecule bore a tag from a template-switch adaptor containing 12 random nucleotides. TCRdb reprocessed the 5' RACE reads via MiXCR and lists one record per CDR3 protein. Of about 1,500,000 distinct CDR3 sequences listed, roughly 28% are singletons. Deletions cut 3 bases from V and 13 bases from J, with 19 bases between. This CDR3 has 14 amino acids. The chain carries TRBV12-3 or TRBV12-4 and TRBJ2-1; TRBD2 is a possible D gene (6 bases). The sequenced sample was blood. This TCR derives from a young woman in good health. CDR3 bases: TGTGCCAGCAGTTTTCGGGAGTTACAAGAGACCCAGTTCTTC. Amino acids: CASSFRELQETQFF.